The clone carrying this T cell receptor (beta chain) was observed at least ten times. From germline, CDR1 is SGHTA and CDR2 FQGNSA. V gave up 3 bases and J gave up 7 bases, with 13 bases separating them. The CDR3 runs to 14 residues. This sample is part of a study of regulatory T cells in long-lasting Graves disease. Noted time point: newly diagnosed GD, antithyroid drugs for less than 3 months. After RNA was extracted from PBMCs, the TCR library was made from it. For TCR beta, libraries came from iRepertoire HTBI primers and Arm-PCR of CDR3 regions. TCRdb recomputed calls from the multiplex PCR reads with MiXCR, one row per CDR3 protein. The sample has a few hundred thousand distinct CDR3 sequences, 16% seen once; the top ten hold 25% to 30%. This same sample was also taken into another study, of T cells in Graves' hyperthyroidism and ophthalmopathy. That study reports: Blood also held most thyroid clonotypes expanded beyond 0.001.

This clonotype originated in a middle-aged man with Graves disease. The gene calls are TRBV7-2 and TRBJ2-1, with D possibly TRBD1 on 6 matching bases. Material: peripheral blood mononuclear cells (PBMCs), obtained at new diagnosis, from a patient treated with antithyroid drugs. The CDR3: CASSFQGWGNEQFF. CDR3 DNA: TGTGCCAGCAGCTTTCAGGGGTGGGGTAATGAGCAGTTCTTC.